A single sample gave rise to the 21 T cell receptor beta chains below, sequenced in a study of early stage breast cancer tumors. Here immunoSEQ multiplex PCR was the method, and the copy in TCRdb shows in-frame clones only, minus some. The sample records tens of thousands of clones, 70% to 85% being singletons. The sample consisted of blood. These receptors originate from a person aged 55 to 69 with breast cancer.

The chain links TRBV9 to TRBJ2-5, with D unclear. The length of the CDR3 is 14 residues. Deletions cut 0 bases from V and 1 base from J, with 7 bases between. Germline V gene sequence: CDR1 SGDLS, CDR2 YYNGEE. In DNA, the CDR3 is TGTGCCAGCAGCGTAGGTCCAGCCCAAGAGACCCAGTACTTC. Translation gives CASSVGPAQETQYF.

J is TRBJ1-1 and V is TRBV7-2; a weak D match, TRBD1 (5 bases). The CDR3 covers 13 residues. CDR1 SGHTA and CDR2 FQGNSA come from the germline V gene. V lost 1 base, J lost 3 bases, and 6 bases lay in between. CDR3 protein: CASSLEGDTEAFF. CDR3 sequence (DNA): TGTGCCAGCAGCTTAGAAGGGGACACTGAAGCTTTCTTT. Complete variable domain (other parts from reference TRBV7-2 and TRBJ1-1): GAGVSQSPSNKVTEKGKDVELRCDPISGHTALYWYRQSLGQGLEFLIYFQGNSAPDKSGLPSDRFSAERTGGSVSTLTIQRTQQEDSAVYLCASSLEGDTEAFFGQGTRLTVV.

This sequence joins TRBV6-1 and TRBJ1-2, with D possibly TRBD1 on 5 matching bases. The CDR3 sequence is 16 residues long. Deletions cut 2 bases from V and 5 bases from J, with 18 bases between. Germline-derived CDR1 and CDR2 are MNHNS and SASEGT. This CDR3 reads CASSERDTRAGYGYTF. In nucleotides, the CDR3 is TGTGCCAGCAGTGAACGGGATACCAGGGCGGGGTATGGCTACACCTTC.

The chain joins TRBV28 to TRBJ2-7; D is ambiguous. The length of the CDR3 is 12 residues. Looked up from germline, CDR1 is MDHEN and CDR2 is SYDVKM. The V end was cut by 5 bases, the J end by 2 bases, with 7 bases between. The CDR3 sequence is CASSPRPYEQYF. CDR3 coding DNA: TGTGCCAGCAGTCCTCGACCCTACGAGCAGTACTTC.

This sequence joins TRBV2 and TRBJ2-2; D is uncertain. The CDR3 length is 14 residues. From germline, CDR1 is SNHLY and CDR2 FYNNEI. Trimming took 3 bases from V and 1 from J, leaving 6 bases between them. CDR3 sequence: CASSEYRNTGELFF. The CDR3 DNA reads TGTGCCAGCAGTGAGTACCGGAACACCGGGGAGCTGTTTTTT.

The genes are TRBV5-4 and TRBJ2-1; 9 nucleotides line up with TRBD1. Trimming took 1 base from V and 5 from J; bases not matched to a gene: 7. CDR1 and CDR2 (germline): SGHNT, YYREEE (reference sequence). The CDR3 sequence is 16 residues long. The CDR3 nucleotides read TGTGCCAGCAGCTTGATTGGGGACAGGGTGCACAATGAGCAGTTCTTC. Translating it yields CASSLIGDRVHNEQFF.

The gene calls are TRBV4-1 and TRBJ1-1; possible D gene TRBD1, 5 bases. The V gene's germline CDR1 is MGHRA and CDR2 YSYEKL. The CDR3 runs to 14 residues. V was trimmed by 7 bases and J by 1 base, leaving 13 bases between them. CDR3 sequence reads: CASNLGGENTEAFF. The DNA of the CDR3 is TGCGCCAGCAACTTAGGAGGGGAGAACACTGAAGCTTTCTTT.

A word on this clone: A junction end diverges from the germline sequence, so it may reflect a read error. This chain joins TRBV27 and TRBJ2-2, with no clear D. Germline V gene data show CDR1 as MNHEY and CDR2 as SMNVEV (reference sequence). The CDR3 loop spans 15 amino acids. The CDR3 region has the DNA TGTGCCAGCAGCTTATTTGGGACGAACACCGGGGAGCTGTTTTTT. Its translation is CASSLFGTNTGELFF.

The chain employs TRBV19 and TRBJ2-1; the D gene could be TRBD1 or TRBD2 (5 bases each). This CDR3 region has 11 residues. V lost 7 bases and J lost 10, with 11 bases in between. Germline CDR1 LNHDA, CDR2 SQIVND (reference sequence). CDR3 amino acids: CASIGGREQFF. DNA of the CDR3: TGTGCCAGTATTGGGGGACGGGAGCAGTTCTTC.

The chain joins TRBV10-3 to TRBJ2-5; 7 nucleotides align to TRBD1. Losses at the gene ends were 1 base for V and 5 bases for J; bases not matched to a gene: 4. Germline V gives CDR1 ENHRY, CDR2 SYGVKD. CDR3 length: 14 amino acids. For the CDR3, the DNA is TGTGCCATCAGTGAGTGGCAGGGGGTTGAGACCCAGTACTTC. It encodes CAISEWQGVETQYF.

The genes are TRBV28 and TRBJ1-5; D unclear. CDR3 size: 15 residues. V lost 7 bases to trimming and J lost 0 bases, with 13 bases between them. Germline V CDR1 and CDR2: MDHEN, SYDVKM. The chain's CDR3 is CASTPSGGSNQPQHF. CDR3 nucleotide sequence: TGTGCCAGCACCCCCTCGGGAGGTAGCAATCAGCCCCAGCATTTT. The full variable domain, its missing parts supplied by reference TRBV28 and TRBJ1-5, is DVKVTQSSRYLVKRTGEKVFLECVQDMDHENMFWYRQDPGLGLRLIYFSYDVKMKEKGDIPEGYSVSREKKERFSLILESASTNQTSMYLCASTPSGGSNQPQHFGDGTRLSIL.

In DNA form, the CDR3 reads TGTGCCAGCAGTACAGGGGAGGGATACTATGGCTACACCTTC. Its protein product is CASSTGEGYYGYTF. The chain carries TRBV6-5 and TRBJ1-2; 7 bases agree with TRBD1. The V segment lost 5 bases and the J segment 3 bases; nucleotides outside the gene matches: 6. Germline lookup yields CDR1 MNHEY and CDR2 SVGAGI. The CDR3 length is 14 residues.

This chain uses TRBV9 with TRBJ2-3; 7 nucleotides match TRBD1. The germline V gene encodes CDR1 SGDLS and CDR2 YYNGEE. CDR3 length: 13 amino acids. Trimming at V came to 4 bases and at J to 5 bases, leaving 4 bases not matched to a gene. This chain's CDR3 is CASSPGQRDTQYF. CDR3 sequence (DNA): TGTGCCAGCAGCCCGGGACAGAGAGATACGCAGTATTTT. Complete variable domain (other parts from reference TRBV9 and TRBJ2-3): DSGVTQTPKHLITATGQRVTLRCSPRSGDLSVYWYQQSLDQGLQFLIQYYNGEERAKGNILERFSAQQFPDLHSELNLSSLELGDSALYFCASSPGQRDTQYFGPGTRLTVL.

This chain joins TRBV19 and TRBJ2-2, with TRBD2 identical over 16 bases. The ends lost 7 bases at V and 4 bases at J; junction bases unmatched: 9. Germline V gene data show CDR1 as LNHDA and CDR2 as SQIVND (reference sequence). This CDR3 is built from 18 residues. For the CDR3, the DNA is TGTGCCAGTACCAAAACGGGACTAGCGGGAGGGTCCACCGGGGAGCTGTTTTTT. It specifies CASTKTGLAGGSTGELFF.

This clone was seen a single time. The chain carries TRBV6-5 and TRBJ2-5; 9 bases align to TRBD1. Trimming took 7 bases from V and 4 from J; bases not matched to a gene: 10. The length of the CDR3 is 15 residues. CDR1 is MNHEY and CDR2 is SVGAGI in the germline V gene. The CDR3 nucleotides are TGTGCCAGCACATCTCCAGGGACAGGGACAGAGACCCAGTACTTC. This sequence encodes CASTSPGTGTETQYF.

The chain links TRBV7-2 to TRBJ2-5, with 7 bases identical to TRBD1. There are 14 residues in the CDR3. J was trimmed by 1 base and V by 2 bases; bases with no gene match: 1. Germline V CDR1 and CDR2: SGHTA, FQGNSA. CDR3 region: CASSLRDSQETQYF. The CDR3 region has the DNA TGTGCCAGCAGCTTACGGGACAGCCAAGAGACCCAGTACTTC.

The V call is TRBV4-1, the J call TRBJ2-7; D unresolved. The V gene lost 2 bases and the J gene lost 2 bases, with 10 bases spanning the gap. The CDR3 has 14 residues. Germline V gene data show CDR1 as MGHRA and CDR2 as YSYEKL. CDR3 DNA sequence: TGCGCCAGCAGCCAATCCCTAGGAACCTACGAGCAGTACTTC. It codes for CASSQSLGTYEQYF.

This chain uses TRBV19 with TRBJ2-1; D uncertain. The CDR3 sequence is 14 residues long. Germline V CDR1 and CDR2: LNHDA, SQIVND (reference sequence). V was cut by 5 bases and J by 0 bases, with 8 bases left in between. The CDR3 region is CASSSGSSYNEQFF. The CDR3 nucleotides are TGTGCCAGTAGTTCAGGCTCCTCCTACAATGAGCAGTTCTTC.

The chain has TRBV18 and TRBJ2-1, with 11 bases matching TRBD2. The CDR3 loop spans 16 amino acids. The V segment lost 3 bases and the J segment 6 bases; nucleotides outside the gene matches: 7. Germline CDR1 is KGHSH and CDR2 is LQKENI. In nucleotides, the CDR3 is TGTGCCAGCTCACCTTTTACTAGCGGGAGTGGCAATGAGCAGTTCTTC. As protein: CASSPFTSGSGNEQFF.

This clone was observed a few times. CDR3 in amino acids: CASSERLAADTQYF. CDR3 DNA: TGTGCCAGCAGCGAGAGACTAGCGGCAGATACGCAGTATTTT. The V call is TRBV7-9, the J call TRBJ2-3; 9 bases match TRBD2. With 5 bases clipped from V and 4 bases from J, the junction kept 4 bases outside the gene matches. Germline V gives CDR1 SEHNR, CDR2 FQNEAQ (reference sequence). CDR3 length equals 14 residues.

This clone was seen only a few times. V usage is TRBV2 and J usage is TRBJ2-7, with a tentative D call TRBD2 (5 bases). Germline lookup yields CDR1 SNHLY and CDR2 FYNNEI. This CDR3 contains 12 residues. V was pared by 5 bases and J by 4 bases, with 9 bases between. DNA for the CDR3: TGTGCCAGCAGTACGGACTCTTACGAGCAGTACTTC. Translation gives CASSTDSYEQYF.